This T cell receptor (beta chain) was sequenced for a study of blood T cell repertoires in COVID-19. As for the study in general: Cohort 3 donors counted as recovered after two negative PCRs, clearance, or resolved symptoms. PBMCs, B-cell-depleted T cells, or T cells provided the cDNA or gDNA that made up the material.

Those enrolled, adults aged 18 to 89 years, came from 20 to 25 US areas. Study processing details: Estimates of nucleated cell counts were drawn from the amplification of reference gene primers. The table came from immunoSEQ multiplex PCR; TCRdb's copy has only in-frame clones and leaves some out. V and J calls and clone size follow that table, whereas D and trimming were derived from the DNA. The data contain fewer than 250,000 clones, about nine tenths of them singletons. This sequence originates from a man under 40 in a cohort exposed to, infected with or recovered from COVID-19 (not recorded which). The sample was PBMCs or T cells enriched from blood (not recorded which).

CDR3 sequence (DNA): TGTGCCAGTAGTCCGACCTGGGGGGGTCCCGGCGAGCAGTACTTC. Translating it yields CASSPTWGGPGEQYF. The chain uses TRBV19 and TRBJ2-7; 7 nucleotides line up with TRBD2. V was pared by 5 bases and J by 6 bases, with 13 bases of the junction left unmatched. Germline V lookup: CDR1 LNHDA, CDR2 SQIVND (reference sequence). CDR3 length: 15 amino acids. Full variable domain (outside the CDR3, taken from reference TRBV19 and TRBJ2-7): DGGITQSPKYLFRKEGQNVTLSCEQNLNHDAMYWYRQDPGQGLRLIYYSQIVNDFQKGDIAEGYSVSREKKESFPLTVTSAQKNPTAFYLCASSPTWGGPGEQYFGPGTRLTVT.